This is a list of T cell receptor beta chains from one sample in a study of CD8 T cells in ankylosing spondylitis. TCRdb ran MiXCR on the 5' RACE reads and lists one entry per CDR3 protein. This sample has hundreds of thousands of distinct CDR3 sequences; 25% to 30% occur once, and the top ten carry about 0.92%. Sequenced material: blood, either unsorted or a sorted T cell fraction (not recorded which). These receptors originate from a male donor with ankylosing spondylitis. The CDR3 runs from the conserved cysteine through the conserved F or W. Fields, in order: J gene, V gene, D gene, clone size, CDR3 protein, CDR3 DNA. D genes are given only for firm matches. Expanded clones are given a class, and other clones once, few, many or no size at all.

j_call: TRBJ2-1; v_call: TRBV20-1; d_call: TRBD2; clone_size: many; cdr3_aa: CSARGGSGYNEQFF; cdr3_nt: TGCAGTGCTAGGGGGGGGAGCGGCTACAATGAGCAGTTCTTC
j_call: TRBJ2-1; v_call: TRBV5-1; d_call: TRBD2; clone_size: -; cdr3_aa: CASSLIPGLANNEQFF; cdr3_nt: TGCGCCAGCAGCTTAATTCCGGGACTAGCGAACAATGAGCAGTTCTTC
j_call: TRBJ1-1; v_call: TRBV5-1; d_call: -; clone_size: -; cdr3_aa: CATSFKGATEAFF; cdr3_nt: TGCGCCACCTCGTTCAAGGGTGCCACTGAAGCTTTCTTT
j_call: TRBJ2-7; v_call: TRBV20-1; d_call: TRBD2; clone_size: -; cdr3_aa: CSASPSGRDYEQYF; cdr3_nt: TGCAGTGCTAGCCCTAGCGGGAGAGACTACGAGCAGTACTTC
j_call: TRBJ1-5; v_call: TRBV20-1; d_call: -; clone_size: -; cdr3_aa: CSARFSFLEPQHF; cdr3_nt: TGCAGTGCTAGATTCTCGTTCTTGGAGCCCCAGCATTTT
j_call: TRBJ2-5; v_call: TRBV11-2; d_call: TRBD2; clone_size: -; cdr3_aa: CASSPGTSGSQTQYF; cdr3_nt: TGTGCCAGCAGTCCTGGGACTAGCGGGAGTCAGACCCAGTACTTC
j_call: TRBJ1-4; v_call: TRBV7-9; d_call: TRBD1; clone_size: -; cdr3_aa: CASRHGQGGNEKLFF; cdr3_nt: TGTGCCAGCAGACATGGACAGGGCGGAAATGAAAAACTGTTTTTT
j_call: TRBJ2-1; v_call: TRBV7-2; d_call: -; clone_size: -; cdr3_aa: CASSLDLAANEQFF; cdr3_nt: TGTGCCAGCAGCTTAGATTTGGCAGCTAATGAGCAGTTCTTC
j_call: TRBJ2-4; v_call: TRBV19; d_call: TRBD1; clone_size: many; cdr3_aa: CASSGTGTGGYF; cdr3_nt: TGTGCCAGTAGTGGAACCGGGACAGGGGGATACTTC
j_call: TRBJ2-6; v_call: TRBV4-1; d_call: -; clone_size: -; cdr3_aa: CASSPSGRVLTF; cdr3_nt: TGCGCCAGCAGCCCATCGGGGAGGGTCCTGACTTTC
j_call: TRBJ1-1; v_call: TRBV9; d_call: -; clone_size: -; cdr3_aa: CASSVAPPDMNTEAFF; cdr3_nt: TGTGCCAGCAGCGTAGCCCCCCCGGACATGAACACTGAAGCTTTCTTT
j_call: TRBJ1-4; v_call: TRBV25-1; d_call: -; clone_size: few; cdr3_aa: CASSSPGNQGKLFF; cdr3_nt: TGTGCCAGCAGTTCCCCAGGCAACCAGGGGAAACTTTTTTTT
j_call: TRBJ2-2; v_call: TRBV4-2; d_call: TRBD1; clone_size: -; cdr3_aa: CASSPGQGAGLGTGELFF; cdr3_nt: TGTGCCAGCAGCCCCGGACAGGGTGCCGGTCTTGGTACCGGGGAGCTGTTTTTT
j_call: TRBJ2-3; v_call: TRBV12-3/TRBV12-4; d_call: -; clone_size: once; cdr3_aa: CASCLRSPGLTVTDTQYF; cdr3_nt: TGTGCCAGCTGTTTACGATCCCCGGGGCTAACCGTTACAGATACGCAGTATTTT
j_call: TRBJ1-5; v_call: TRBV10-2; d_call: TRBD1; clone_size: -; cdr3_aa: CASRDATGGDQPQHF; cdr3_nt: TGCGCCAGCAGAGACGCGACAGGGGGCGATCAGCCCCAGCATTTT
j_call: TRBJ1-2; v_call: TRBV7-2; d_call: TRBD1; clone_size: few; cdr3_aa: CASSLAGGQNYGYTF; cdr3_nt: TGTGCCAGCAGCTTAGCGGGGGGACAGAACTATGGCTACACCTTC
j_call: TRBJ2-5; v_call: TRBV10-3; d_call: TRBD1; clone_size: few; cdr3_aa: CATGQGFSETQYF; cdr3_nt: TGTGCCACAGGACAGGGTTTTTCAGAGACCCAGTACTTC
j_call: TRBJ1-1; v_call: TRBV20-1; d_call: -; clone_size: once; cdr3_aa: CSARSVMNTEAFF; cdr3_nt: TGCAGTGCTAGATCAGTTATGAACACTGAAGCTTTCTTT
j_call: TRBJ1-2; v_call: TRBV24-1; d_call: TRBD1; clone_size: few; cdr3_aa: CATSDSTTGFGYGYTF; cdr3_nt: TGTGCCACCAGTGACTCAACGACAGGGTTCGGCTATGGCTACACCTTC
j_call: TRBJ2-2; v_call: TRBV3-1; d_call: TRBD1; clone_size: few; cdr3_aa: CASSTQGARYTGELFF; cdr3_nt: TGTGCCAGCAGCACCCAGGGGGCGCGGTACACCGGGGAGCTGTTTTTT
j_call: TRBJ1-5; v_call: TRBV29-1; d_call: TRBD1; clone_size: -; cdr3_aa: CSVGTEGQPQHF; cdr3_nt: TGCAGCGTGGGGACAGAAGGTCAGCCCCAGCATTTT
j_call: TRBJ1-1; v_call: TRBV29-1; d_call: -; clone_size: -; cdr3_aa: CSVERRLRNTEAFF; cdr3_nt: TGCAGCGTTGAACGGCGGTTAAGGAACACTGAAGCTTTCTTT
j_call: TRBJ1-5; v_call: TRBV5-1; d_call: -; clone_size: few; cdr3_aa: CASSLAPSRGDQPQHF; cdr3_nt: TGCGCCAGCAGCTTGGCCCCCAGCCGGGGAGATCAGCCCCAGCATTTT
j_call: TRBJ2-1; v_call: TRBV19; d_call: -; clone_size: -; cdr3_aa: CASSYEASSYNEQFF; cdr3_nt: TGTGCCAGTAGTTACGAAGCTAGCAGCTACAATGAGCAGTTCTTC
j_call: TRBJ2-7; v_call: TRBV11-2; d_call: -; clone_size: few; cdr3_aa: CASSLATTGYYEQYF; cdr3_nt: TGTGCCAGCAGCTTAGCAACCACAGGGTACTACGAGCAGTACTTC
j_call: TRBJ1-6; v_call: TRBV2; d_call: TRBD1; clone_size: few; cdr3_aa: CASQGQVNSPLHF; cdr3_nt: TGTGCCAGCCAGGGACAGGTTAATTCACCCCTCCACTTT
j_call: TRBJ1-5; v_call: TRBV20-1; d_call: TRBD1; clone_size: -; cdr3_aa: CSAIRTGFPLDNQPQHF; cdr3_nt: TGCAGTGCTATCCGGACAGGATTCCCGTTGGACAATCAGCCCCAGCATTTT